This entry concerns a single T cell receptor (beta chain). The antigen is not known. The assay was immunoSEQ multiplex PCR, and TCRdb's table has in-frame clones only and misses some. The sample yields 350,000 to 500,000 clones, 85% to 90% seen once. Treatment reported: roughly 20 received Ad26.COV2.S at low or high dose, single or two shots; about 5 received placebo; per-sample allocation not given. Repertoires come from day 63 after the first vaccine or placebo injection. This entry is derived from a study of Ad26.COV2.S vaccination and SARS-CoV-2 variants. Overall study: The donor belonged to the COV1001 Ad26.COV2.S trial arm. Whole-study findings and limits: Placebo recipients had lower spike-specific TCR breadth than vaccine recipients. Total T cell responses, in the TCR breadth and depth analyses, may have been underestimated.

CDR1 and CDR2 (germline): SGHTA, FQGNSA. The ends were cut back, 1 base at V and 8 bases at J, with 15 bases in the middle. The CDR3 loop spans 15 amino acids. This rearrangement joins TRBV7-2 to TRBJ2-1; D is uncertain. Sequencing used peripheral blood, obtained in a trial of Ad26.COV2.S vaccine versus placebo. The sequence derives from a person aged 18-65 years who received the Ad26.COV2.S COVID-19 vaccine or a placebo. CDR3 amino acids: CASSLGPGSQHEQFF. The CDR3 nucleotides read TGTGCCAGCAGCTTAGGGCCCGGTTCGCAGCATGAGCAGTTCTTC.